This record concerns one TCR beta chain sequence. This entry is derived from a study of blood T cell repertoires in COVID-19. The overall study: Material from acute and convalescent COVID-19 was sourced from the United States, Italy and Spain. In each case, the material was cDNA or gDNA derived from T cells, B-cell-depleted T cells, or PBMCs.

The CDR3 extends over 11 amino acids. Germline lookup yields CDR1 ENHRY and CDR2 SYGVKD. V was clipped by 6 bases and J by 8 bases; unmatched bases: 3. Seattle patients were enrolled while actively infected and followed longitudinally. Authors' methods: Amplification of reference gene primers was used by the study to estimate nucleated cell counts. Libraries were prepared by immunoSEQ multiplex PCR; TCRdb keeps only in-frame clonotypes and omits some of them. From that table come the V and J calls and clone size; the DNA was used to work out D and trimming. Among over 150,000 clones listed, approximately 85% were seen once.

This rearrangement joins TRBV10-3 to TRBJ1-2; 7 positions agree with TRBD1. Sequencing was done on a sample of peripheral blood. This receptor was identified in a woman older than 75 with COVID-19, enrolled during active disease. Written as DNA, the CDR3 is TGTGCCATCAGAACAGGGGACGGCTACACCTTC. As protein: CAIRTGDGYTF.